This TCR beta chain was recovered during a study of T cell responses to AZD1222 COVID-19 vaccine. On this clone itself: The antigen is undetermined.

Profiled with immunoSEQ multiplex PCR; TCRdb holds only in-frame clones, not every one. Here the sample spans about 120,000 clones, approximately 87% being singletons. Study-level results: Reports say nearly half of spike-specific TCRs go after unmutated variant regions. Repertoires in all cases were sampled only once the peak T cell response had passed. Clonal diversity was possibly underestimated, and the donors were mostly white British, with more females.

The CDR3 has 15 amino acids. Germline loops: CDR1 MNHEY, CDR2 SMNVEV (reference sequence). V lost 6 bases to trimming and J lost 1 base; unmatched junction nucleotides: 6. The clonotype comes from an adult in good health. The source material was peripheral blood, sampled on day 0 of AZD1222 vaccination. V and J are TRBV27 and TRBJ1-3, with 7 bases identical to TRBD1. The CDR3 DNA follows: TGTGCCAGCAGCCCAGGGGGAGGGTCTGGAAACACCATATATTTT. This gives the protein CASSPGGGSGNTIYF.